Listed here are 20 T cell receptor beta chains from one sample, sequenced in a study of blood T cells in healthy people across ages. The use of a sample-barcoded 5' primer and a J-beta primer mix characterized a second PCR of roughly 6 to 11 cycles. TCRdb reprocessed the 5' RACE reads via MiXCR and lists one record per CDR3 protein. The data contain around 990,000 distinct CDR3 sequences, 20% to 25% of them singletons. This sample also belongs to another study, concerning T cells of mothers and their children.

The sample taken for sequencing was blood. These TCRs come from a girl aged 2 to 9 in good health.

This clonotype was observed a handful of times. The chain is built from TRBV20-1 and TRBJ2-3; D is undetermined. V lost 3 bases and J lost 2, with 9 bases in between. Germline V gives CDR1 DFQATT, CDR2 SNEGSKA (reference sequence). The CDR3 has 13 residues. In DNA form, the CDR3 reads TGCAGTGCTAGGTTAAGGAACACAGATACGCAGTATTTT. Translating gives CSARLRNTDTQYF.

The chain uses TRBV29-1 and TRBJ2-1; TRBD1 matches 9 bases. The CDR3 length is 15 residues. V lost 7 bases, J lost 6 bases, and 13 bases stayed unmatched. CDR1 and CDR2 from the germline V gene are SQVTM and ANQGSEA. The CDR3, as DNA: TGCAGCGCCGTACCCAGGGGGACAGGGAGCAATGAGCAGTTCTTC. This translates into CSAVPRGTGSNEQFF.

This clonotype was counted only a few times. This rearrangement joins TRBV4-1 to TRBJ2-1; TRBD2 aligns across 11 bases. This CDR3 has 16 residues. The junction had 4 bases not matched to a gene; V was cut back by 5 bases and J by 1 base. CDR1 and CDR2 from the germline V gene are MGHRA and YSYEKL. CDR3 region: CASSAGLADSYNEQFF. CDR3 sequence (DNA): TGCGCCAGCAGCGCGGGACTAGCGGATTCCTACAATGAGCAGTTCTTC.

This clonotype was seen only a few times. CDR3 sequence (DNA): TGTGCCAGCACGCCATCCGGAGAGACCCAGTACTTC. Residues: CASTPSGETQYF. This chain joins TRBV6-6 and TRBJ2-5; unclear D gene. This CDR3 is built from 12 residues. Germline assignment: CDR1 MNHNY and CDR2 SVGAGI (reference sequence). V lost 7 bases to trimming and J lost 4 bases, with 10 bases between them.

The chain has TRBV2 and TRBJ2-1, with D perhaps TRBD1 or TRBD2 (5 bases each). Trimming pared 6 bases from V and 2 bases from J, leaving 26 bases between. The CDR3 is 19 amino acids. Germline V gene data show CDR1 as SNHLY and CDR2 as FYNNEI. The CDR3 spells CASRNPGPAEKSAYNEQFF. The CDR3 DNA sequence: TGTGCCAGCAGAAATCCGGGACCAGCGGAAAAGTCCGCCTACAATGAGCAGTTCTTC.

The V gene is TRBV29-1, the J gene TRBJ2-1; either TRBD1 or TRBD2 may supply D (5 bases each). CDR3 length: 14 residues. Trimming stripped 4 bases from V and 5 bases from J, with 15 bases between. Looked up from germline, CDR1 is SQVTM and CDR2 is ANQGSEA. The CDR3 bases are TGCAGCGTTGCGAGGGGTATTACGGACAATGAGCAGTTCTTC. Encoded protein: CSVARGITDNEQFF.

This clonotype has just a few counts. V usage is TRBV4-1 and J usage is TRBJ2-5; D is undetermined. The end of the DNA is better explained by TRBJ2-1, so the J call may be wrong. CDR1 MGHRA and CDR2 YSYEKL come from the germline V gene. There are 13 residues in the CDR3. CDR3 in DNA: TGCGCCAGCAGCCAAGTCAATACTCTGGAGCAGTTCTTC. As protein: CASSQVNTLEQFF.

In regard to this clonotype: A junction end diverges from the germline sequence, so it may reflect a read error. J is TRBJ2-3 and V is TRBV4-1; the D gene is possibly TRBD2 (5 bases). CDR1 is MGHRA and CDR2 is YSYEKL in the germline V gene. This CDR3 contains 13 residues. The DNA for the CDR3 is TGCGCCAGCGGGAGCGGAGCCACAGATACGCGGTATTTT. It encodes CASGSGATDTRYF.

The V and J genes are TRBV4-1 and TRBJ2-2; 8 bases align to TRBD2. The CDR3 runs 16 residues. Germline CDR1 reads MGHRA; CDR2 reads YSYEKL. With 3 bases clipped from V and 6 bases from J, the junction kept 9 bases outside the gene matches. Written as DNA, the CDR3 is TGCGCCAGCAGCCATGGGAGCGGGAGCGCCGCCGGGGAGCTGTTTTTT. It is translated as CASSHGSGSAAGELFF.

V is TRBV20-1 and J is TRBJ1-4; tentative D call: TRBD1 (5 bases). The CDR3 runs to 15 residues. Germline lookup yields CDR1 DFQATT and CDR2 SNEGSKA (reference sequence). With 3 bases removed from V and 7 bases from J, the gap between germline ends came to 18 bases. The CDR3 loop reads CSASSLDRWGEKLFF. CDR3 nucleotide sequence: TGCAGTGCTAGTTCTTTAGACAGATGGGGTGAAAAACTGTTTTTT.

The rearrangement uses TRBV14 and TRBJ2-7; TRBD2 agrees at 7 bases. Unmatched junction bases numbered 6, after V lost 1 base and J lost 3 bases. CDR3 length: 15 amino acids. Germline lookup yields CDR1 SGHDN and CDR2 FVKESK. Here the CDR3 DNA reads TGTGCCAGCAGCCAAGTAGGGAGGGGCGGCTACGAGCAGTACTTC. Amino acids: CASSQVGRGGYEQYF.

This clonotype was observed a handful of times. V gene TRBV12-3 or TRBV12-4 combines with J gene TRBJ1-4; D unresolved. Trimming cost V 5 bases and J 5 bases, with 18 bases left between them. The CDR3 spans 16 residues. CDR3 sequence reads: CASSTISGYPNEKLFF. Written as DNA, the CDR3 is TGTGCCAGCAGTACCATTTCAGGTTACCCCAATGAAAAACTGTTTTTT.

A note on this clonotype: The junction and the germline gene differ at one end; a read error may be behind it. The chain uses TRBV4-3 and TRBJ1-1; 7 positions agree with TRBD1. The CDR3 is 15 amino acids. Germline-derived CDR1 and CDR2 are LGHNA and YSLEER. The CDR3 sequence is CASSQDRGVNTEPFF. DNA of the CDR3: TGCGCCAGCAGCCAAGACAGGGGGGTTAACACTGAACCTTTCTTT.

V is TRBV7-9 and J is TRBJ1-2, with D hard to call. V dropped 2 bases and J dropped 8 bases, with 9 bases sitting between them. Germline assignment: CDR1 SEHNR and CDR2 FQNEAQ (reference sequence). The CDR3 length is 12 residues. CDR3 in DNA: TGTGCCAGCAGCTTATTAGAGGGCGGCTACACCTTC. The encoded protein is CASSLLEGGYTF.

This chain joins TRBV28 and TRBJ2-2; no firm D call. Germline assignment: CDR1 MDHEN and CDR2 SYDVKM. Deletions cut 3 bases from V and 5 bases from J, with 7 bases between. The CDR3 consists of 13 residues. The CDR3 DNA reads TGTGCCAGCAGTTTTCCGGCAACCGGGGAGCTGTTTTTT. Amino acids: CASSFPATGELFF.

V usage is TRBV6-5 and J usage is TRBJ1-2; D remains unclear. There are 16 residues in the CDR3. The V and J ends lost 2 bases and 4 bases respectively, with 17 bases between them. Germline V gives CDR1 MNHEY, CDR2 SVGAGI. The CDR3 here is CASSYTAQKSPYGYTF. The CDR3 DNA reads TGTGCCAGCAGTTACACCGCCCAGAAGAGCCCCTATGGCTACACCTTC.

V is TRBV27 and J is TRBJ2-5; D unclear. The J call may not be correct, given that the DNA end is closer to TRBJ2-1. The CDR3 length is 11 residues. The germline V gene encodes CDR1 MNHEY and CDR2 SMNVEV (reference sequence). CDR3 amino acids: CASSFHSEQFF. The CDR3 DNA reads TGTGCCAGCAGTTTTCATAGTGAGCAGTTCTTC.

The chain combines TRBV7-2 with TRBJ2-7, with D possibly TRBD2 on 6 matching bases. The better agreement between TRBJ2-1 and the DNA end casts doubt on the J call. The germline V gene encodes CDR1 SGHTA and CDR2 FQGNSA. The CDR3 totals 16 residues. This chain's CDR3 is CASSSLAFSSWNEQFF. CDR3 sequence (DNA): TGTGCCAGCAGCTCGCTAGCGTTCAGTTCGTGGAATGAGCAGTTCTTC.

V is TRBV29-1 and J is TRBJ2-2; D is unclear. Germline-derived CDR1 and CDR2 are SQVTM and ANQGSEA. CDR3 size: 11 residues. V was trimmed by 6 bases and J by 6 bases, leaving 8 bases between them. In nucleotides, the CDR3 is TGCAGCGTCCGCCGGGCCGGGGAGCTGTTTTTT. Translated, it gives CSVRRAGELFF.

This clonotype was observed a handful of times. The chain couples TRBV6-1 to TRBJ2-1; D uncertain. Germline V gene lookup returns CDR1 MNHNS and CDR2 SASEGT. Trimming left V 0 bases short and J 8 bases short, with 2 bases between. The CDR3 sequence is 11 residues long. The DNA of the CDR3 is TGTGCCAGCAGTGAAGCGGATGAGCAGTTCTTC. It translates to CASSEADEQFF.